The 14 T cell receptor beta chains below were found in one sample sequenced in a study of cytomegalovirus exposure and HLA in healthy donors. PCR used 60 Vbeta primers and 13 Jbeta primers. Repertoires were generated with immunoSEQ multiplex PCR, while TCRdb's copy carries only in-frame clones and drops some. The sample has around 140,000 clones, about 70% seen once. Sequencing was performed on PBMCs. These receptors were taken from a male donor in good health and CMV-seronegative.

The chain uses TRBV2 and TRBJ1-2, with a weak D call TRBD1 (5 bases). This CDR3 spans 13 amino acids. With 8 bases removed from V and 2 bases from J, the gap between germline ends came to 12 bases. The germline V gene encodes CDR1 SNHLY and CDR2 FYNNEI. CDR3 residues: CASSTGKNYGYTF. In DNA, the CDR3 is TGTGCCAGCTCTACAGGCAAAAACTATGGCTACACCTTC.

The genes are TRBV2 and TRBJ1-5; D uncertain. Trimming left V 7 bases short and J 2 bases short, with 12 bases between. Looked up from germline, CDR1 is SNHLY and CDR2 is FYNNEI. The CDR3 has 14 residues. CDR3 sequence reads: CASNPGRGNQPQHF. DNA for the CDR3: TGTGCCAGCAATCCGGGAAGGGGCAATCAGCCCCAGCATTTT.

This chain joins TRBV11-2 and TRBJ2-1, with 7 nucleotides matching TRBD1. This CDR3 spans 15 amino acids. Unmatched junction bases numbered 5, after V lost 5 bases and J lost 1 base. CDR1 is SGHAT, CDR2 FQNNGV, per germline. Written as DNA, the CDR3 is TGTGCCAGCAGCCCGGGACAGTGGTCCTACAATGAGCAGTTCTTC. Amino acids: CASSPGQWSYNEQFF.

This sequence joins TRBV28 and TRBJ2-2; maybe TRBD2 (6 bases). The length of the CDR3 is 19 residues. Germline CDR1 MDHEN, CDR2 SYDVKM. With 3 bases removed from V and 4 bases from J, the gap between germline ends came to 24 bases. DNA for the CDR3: TGTGCCAGCAGTTTCTCGGCCCAGAGAGGGCGGGATGCCACCGGGGAGCTGTTTTTT. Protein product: CASSFSAQRGRDATGELFF.

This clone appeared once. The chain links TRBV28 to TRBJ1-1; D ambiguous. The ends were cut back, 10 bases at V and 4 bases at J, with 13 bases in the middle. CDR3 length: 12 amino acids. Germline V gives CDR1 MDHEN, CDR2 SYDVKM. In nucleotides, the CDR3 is TGTGCCATACGGCGGAGAAGCACTGAAGCTTTCTTT. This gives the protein CAIRRRSTEAFF.

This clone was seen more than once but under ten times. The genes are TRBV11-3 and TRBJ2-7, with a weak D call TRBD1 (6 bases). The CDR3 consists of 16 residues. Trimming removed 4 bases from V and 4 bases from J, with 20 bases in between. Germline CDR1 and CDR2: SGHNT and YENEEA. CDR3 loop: CASSSLRLYRDYEQYF. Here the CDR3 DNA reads TGTGCCAGCAGCTCCCTAAGGCTATACAGGGATTACGAGCAGTACTTC. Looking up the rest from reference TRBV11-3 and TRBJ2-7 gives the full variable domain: EAGVVQSPRYKIIEKKQPVAFWCNPISGHNTLYWYLQNLGQGPELLIRYENEEAVDDSQLPKDRFSAERLKGVDSTLKIQPAELGDSAVYLCASSSLRLYRDYEQYFGPGTRLTVT.

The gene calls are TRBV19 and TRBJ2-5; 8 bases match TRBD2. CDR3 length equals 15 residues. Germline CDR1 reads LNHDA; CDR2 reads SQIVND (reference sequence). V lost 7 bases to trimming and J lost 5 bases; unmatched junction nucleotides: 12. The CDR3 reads CASKQSHRGGETQYF. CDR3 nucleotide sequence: TGTGCCAGTAAACAAAGCCATCGGGGGGGCGAGACCCAGTACTTC.

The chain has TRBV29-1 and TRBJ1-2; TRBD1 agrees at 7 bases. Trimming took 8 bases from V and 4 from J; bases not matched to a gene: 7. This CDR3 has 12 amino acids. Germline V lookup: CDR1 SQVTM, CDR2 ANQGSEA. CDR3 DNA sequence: TGCAGCATCGCCGACAGGGTCTATGGCTACACCTTC. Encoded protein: CSIADRVYGYTF. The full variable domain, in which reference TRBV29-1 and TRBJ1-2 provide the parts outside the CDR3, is SAVISQKPSRDICQRGTSLTIQCQVDSQVTMMFWYRQQPGQSLTLIATANQGSEATYESGFVIDKFPISRPNLTFSTLTVSNMSPEDSSIYLCSIADRVYGYTFGSGTRLTVV.

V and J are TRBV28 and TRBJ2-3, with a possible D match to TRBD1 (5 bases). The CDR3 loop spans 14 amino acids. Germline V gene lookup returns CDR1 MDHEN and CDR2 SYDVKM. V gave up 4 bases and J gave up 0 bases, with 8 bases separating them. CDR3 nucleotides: TGTGCCAGCAGTTGGGCAGGGAGCACAGATACGCAGTATTTT. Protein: CASSWAGSTDTQYF.

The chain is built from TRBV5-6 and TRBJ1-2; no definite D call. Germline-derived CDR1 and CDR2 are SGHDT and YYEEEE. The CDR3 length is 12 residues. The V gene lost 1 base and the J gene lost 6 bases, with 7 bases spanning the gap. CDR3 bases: TGTGCCAGCAGCTTGAGAGGGCATGGCTACACCTTC. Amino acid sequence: CASSLRGHGYTF.

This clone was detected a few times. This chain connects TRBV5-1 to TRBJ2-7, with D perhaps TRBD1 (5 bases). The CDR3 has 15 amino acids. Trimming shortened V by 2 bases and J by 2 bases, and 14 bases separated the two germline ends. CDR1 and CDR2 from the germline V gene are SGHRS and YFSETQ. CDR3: CASSFSGFTAYEQYF. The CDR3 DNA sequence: TGCGCCAGCAGCTTCTCAGGGTTTACCGCCTACGAGCAGTACTTC.

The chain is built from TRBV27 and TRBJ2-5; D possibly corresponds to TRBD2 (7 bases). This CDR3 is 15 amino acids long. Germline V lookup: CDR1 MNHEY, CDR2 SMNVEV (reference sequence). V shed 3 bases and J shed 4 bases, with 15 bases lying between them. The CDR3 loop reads CASSLSWGGGETQYF. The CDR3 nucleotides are TGTGCCAGCAGTTTGTCGTGGGGAGGGGGAGAGACCCAGTACTTC.

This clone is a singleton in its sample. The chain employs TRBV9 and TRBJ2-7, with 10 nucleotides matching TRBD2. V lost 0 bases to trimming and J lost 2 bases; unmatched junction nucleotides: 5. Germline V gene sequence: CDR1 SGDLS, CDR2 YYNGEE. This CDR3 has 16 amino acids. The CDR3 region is CASSVGGLAGAYEQYF. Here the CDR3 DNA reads TGTGCCAGCAGCGTAGGAGGGCTAGCGGGGGCCTACGAGCAGTACTTC.

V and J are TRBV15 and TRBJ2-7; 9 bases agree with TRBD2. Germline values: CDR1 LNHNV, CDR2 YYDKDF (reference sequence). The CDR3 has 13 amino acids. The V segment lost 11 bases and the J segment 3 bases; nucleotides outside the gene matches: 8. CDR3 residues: CAPGREGFYEQYF. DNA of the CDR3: TGTGCCCCAGGGCGGGAGGGCTTCTACGAGCAGTACTTC.